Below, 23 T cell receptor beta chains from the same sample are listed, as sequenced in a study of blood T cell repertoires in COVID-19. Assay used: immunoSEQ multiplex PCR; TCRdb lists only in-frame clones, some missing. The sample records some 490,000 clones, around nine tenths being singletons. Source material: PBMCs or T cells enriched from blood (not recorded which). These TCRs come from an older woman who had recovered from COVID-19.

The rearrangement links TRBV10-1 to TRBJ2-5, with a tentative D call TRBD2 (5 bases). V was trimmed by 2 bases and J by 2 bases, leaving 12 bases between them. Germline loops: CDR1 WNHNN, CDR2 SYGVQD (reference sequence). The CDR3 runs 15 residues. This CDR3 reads CASSEGLGQQETQYF. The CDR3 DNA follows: TGCGCCAGCAGTGAGGGACTCGGGCAGCAAGAGACCCAGTACTTC.

The CDR3 nucleotides read TGTGCCAGCAGTGGGGGCACCTCACCCCTCCACTTT. Protein: CASSGGTSPLHF. The V and J genes are TRBV2 and TRBJ1-6; a weak D match, TRBD1 (5 bases). Trimming took 4 bases from V and 10 from J, leaving 8 bases between them. Per the germline V gene, CDR1 is SNHLY and CDR2 is FYNNEI. This CDR3 contains 12 residues.

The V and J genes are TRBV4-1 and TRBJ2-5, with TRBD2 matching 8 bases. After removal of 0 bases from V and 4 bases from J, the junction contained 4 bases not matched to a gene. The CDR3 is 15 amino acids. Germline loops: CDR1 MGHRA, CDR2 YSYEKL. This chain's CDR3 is CASSQENGGGETQYF. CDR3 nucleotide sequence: TGCGCCAGCAGCCAAGAGAACGGGGGGGGAGAGACCCAGTACTTC.

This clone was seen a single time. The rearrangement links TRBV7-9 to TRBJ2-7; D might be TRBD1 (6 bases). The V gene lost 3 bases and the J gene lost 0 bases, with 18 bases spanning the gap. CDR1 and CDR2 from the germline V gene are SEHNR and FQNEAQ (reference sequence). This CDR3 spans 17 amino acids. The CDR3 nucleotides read TGTGCCAGCAGCTTGGCTGGACAGCCCCTGAGCTCCTACGAGCAGTACTTC. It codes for CASSLAGQPLSSYEQYF.

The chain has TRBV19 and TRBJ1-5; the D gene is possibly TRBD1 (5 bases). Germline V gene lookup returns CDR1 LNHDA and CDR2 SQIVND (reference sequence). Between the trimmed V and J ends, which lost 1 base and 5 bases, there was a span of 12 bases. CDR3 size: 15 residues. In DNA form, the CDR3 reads TGTGCCAGTAGTATAGGGGGGGAACAAGATCAGCCCCAGCATTTT. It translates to CASSIGGEQDQPQHF. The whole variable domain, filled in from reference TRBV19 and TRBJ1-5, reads DGGITQSPKYLFRKEGQNVTLSCEQNLNHDAMYWYRQDPGQGLRLIYYSQIVNDFQKGDIAEGYSVSREKKESFPLTVTSAQKNPTAFYLCASSIGGEQDQPQHFGDGTRLSIL.

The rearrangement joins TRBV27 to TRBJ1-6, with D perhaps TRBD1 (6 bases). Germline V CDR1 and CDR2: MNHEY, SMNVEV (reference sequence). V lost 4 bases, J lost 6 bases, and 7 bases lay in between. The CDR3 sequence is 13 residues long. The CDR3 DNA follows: TGTGCCAGCAGTTCCAGGGGTAATTCACCCCTCCACTTT. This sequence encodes CASSSRGNSPLHF.

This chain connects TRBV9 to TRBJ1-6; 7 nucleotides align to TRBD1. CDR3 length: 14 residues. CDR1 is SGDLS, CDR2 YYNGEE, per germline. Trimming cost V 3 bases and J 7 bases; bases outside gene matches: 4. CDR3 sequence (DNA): TGTGCCAGCAGCGAACAGGGGTACAATTCACCCCTCCACTTT. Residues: CASSEQGYNSPLHF. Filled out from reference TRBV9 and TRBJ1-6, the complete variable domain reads DSGVTQTPKHLITATGQRVTLRCSPRSGDLSVYWYQQSLDQGLQFLIQYYNGEERAKGNILERFSAQQFPDLHSELNLSSLELGDSALYFCASSEQGYNSPLHFGNGTRLTVT.

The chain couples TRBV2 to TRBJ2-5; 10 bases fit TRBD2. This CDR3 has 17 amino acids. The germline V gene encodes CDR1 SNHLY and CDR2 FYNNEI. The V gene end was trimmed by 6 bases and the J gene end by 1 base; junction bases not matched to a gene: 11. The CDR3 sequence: CASRAQRGGLSQETQYF. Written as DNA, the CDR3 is TGTGCCAGCAGAGCACAGCGGGGGGGCCTATCCCAAGAGACCCAGTACTTC.

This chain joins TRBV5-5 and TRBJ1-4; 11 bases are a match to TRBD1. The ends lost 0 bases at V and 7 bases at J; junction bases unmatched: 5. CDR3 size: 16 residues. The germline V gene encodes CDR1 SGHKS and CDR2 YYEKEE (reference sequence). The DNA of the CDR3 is TGTGCCAGCAGCTTGGCCGGACAGGGGGCGTCTGAAAAACTGTTTTTT. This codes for CASSLAGQGASEKLFF.

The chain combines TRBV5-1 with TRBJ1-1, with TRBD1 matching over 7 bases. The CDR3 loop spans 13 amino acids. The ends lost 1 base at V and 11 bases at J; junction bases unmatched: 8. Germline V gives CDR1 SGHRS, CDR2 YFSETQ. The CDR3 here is CASSLKETGDAFF. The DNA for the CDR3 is TGCGCCAGCAGCTTGAAGGAAACAGGGGATGCTTTCTTT. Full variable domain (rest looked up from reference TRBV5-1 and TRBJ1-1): KAGVTQTPRYLIKTRGQQVTLSCSPISGHRSVSWYQQTPGQGLQFLFEYFSETQRNKGNFPGRFSGRQFSNSRSEMNVSTLELGDSALYLCASSLKETGDAFFGQGTRLTVV.

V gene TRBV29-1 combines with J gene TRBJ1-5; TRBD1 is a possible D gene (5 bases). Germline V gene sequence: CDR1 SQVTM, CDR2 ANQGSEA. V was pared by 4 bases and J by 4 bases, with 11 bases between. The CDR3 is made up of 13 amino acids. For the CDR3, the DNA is TGCAGCGTTGGATCAGGGTTGAATCAGCCCCAGCATTTT. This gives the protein CSVGSGLNQPQHF. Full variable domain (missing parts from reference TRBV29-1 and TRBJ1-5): SAVISQKPSRDICQRGTSLTIQCQVDSQVTMMFWYRQQPGQSLTLIATANQGSEATYESGFVIDKFPISRPNLTFSTLTVSNMSPEDSSIYLCSVGSGLNQPQHFGDGTRLSIL.

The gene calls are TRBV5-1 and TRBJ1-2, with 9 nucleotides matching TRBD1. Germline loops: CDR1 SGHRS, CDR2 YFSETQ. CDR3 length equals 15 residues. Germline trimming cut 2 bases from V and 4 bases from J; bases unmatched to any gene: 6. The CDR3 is CASSLRTGERYGYTF. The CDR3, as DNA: TGCGCCAGCAGCTTAAGGACAGGGGAACGCTATGGCTACACCTTC.

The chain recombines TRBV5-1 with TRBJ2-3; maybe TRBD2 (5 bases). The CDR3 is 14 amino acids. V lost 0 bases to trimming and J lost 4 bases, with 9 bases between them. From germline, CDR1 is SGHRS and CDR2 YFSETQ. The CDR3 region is CASSLAGESDTQYF. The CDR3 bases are TGCGCCAGCAGCTTGGCCGGGGAGTCAGATACGCAGTATTTT.

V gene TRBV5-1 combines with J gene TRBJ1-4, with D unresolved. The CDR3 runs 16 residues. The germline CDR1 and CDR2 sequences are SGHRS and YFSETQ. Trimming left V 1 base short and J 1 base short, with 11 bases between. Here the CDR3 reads CASSLMMRETNEKLFF. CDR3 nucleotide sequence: TGCGCCAGCAGCTTGATGATGCGGGAAACTAATGAAAAACTGTTTTTT.

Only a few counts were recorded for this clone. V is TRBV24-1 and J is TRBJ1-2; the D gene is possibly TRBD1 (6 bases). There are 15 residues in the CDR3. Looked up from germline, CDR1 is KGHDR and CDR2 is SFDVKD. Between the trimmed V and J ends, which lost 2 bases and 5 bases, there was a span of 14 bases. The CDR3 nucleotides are TGTGCCACCAGTGATTCGACAGGAGCCAAATATGGCTACACCTTC. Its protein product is CATSDSTGAKYGYTF.

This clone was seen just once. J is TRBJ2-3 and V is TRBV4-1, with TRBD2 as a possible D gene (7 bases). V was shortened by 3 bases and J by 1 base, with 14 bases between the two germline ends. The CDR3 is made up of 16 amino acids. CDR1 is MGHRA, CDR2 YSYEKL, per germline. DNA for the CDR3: TGCGCCAGCAGCCACGCCGGGGGGCCGGGCACAGATACGCAGTATTTT. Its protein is CASSHAGGPGTDTQYF.

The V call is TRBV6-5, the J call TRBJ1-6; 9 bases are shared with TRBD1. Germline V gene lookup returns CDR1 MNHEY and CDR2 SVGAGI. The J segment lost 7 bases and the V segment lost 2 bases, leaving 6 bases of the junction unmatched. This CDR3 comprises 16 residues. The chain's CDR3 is CASSYRTGVGNSPLHF. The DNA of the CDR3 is TGTGCCAGCAGTTACAGGACAGGGGTGGGGAATTCACCCCTCCACTTT.

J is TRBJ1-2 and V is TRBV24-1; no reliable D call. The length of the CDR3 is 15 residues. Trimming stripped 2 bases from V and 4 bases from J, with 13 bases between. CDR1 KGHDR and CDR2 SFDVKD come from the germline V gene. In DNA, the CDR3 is TGTGCCACCAGTGATTCATCTGCGGCGGGCTATGGCTACACCTTC. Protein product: CATSDSSAAGYGYTF.

The CDR3 loop is CASSLGLAGHYEQYF. The CDR3, as DNA: TGTGCCAGCAGTCTGGGACTAGCGGGGCACTACGAGCAGTACTTC. This chain connects TRBV7-9 to TRBJ2-7, with 13 bases lining up with TRBD2. J lost 3 bases, V lost 6 bases, and 5 bases had no gene match. The CDR3 extends over 15 amino acids. The germline V gene has CDR1 SEHNR and CDR2 FQNEAQ (reference sequence).

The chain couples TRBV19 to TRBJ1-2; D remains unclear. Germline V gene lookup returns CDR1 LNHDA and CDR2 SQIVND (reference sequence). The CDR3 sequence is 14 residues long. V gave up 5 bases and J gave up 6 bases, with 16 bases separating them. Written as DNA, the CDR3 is TGTGCCAGTAGTCCCGGACCCCGGAGGGATGGCTACACCTTC. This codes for CASSPGPRRDGYTF.

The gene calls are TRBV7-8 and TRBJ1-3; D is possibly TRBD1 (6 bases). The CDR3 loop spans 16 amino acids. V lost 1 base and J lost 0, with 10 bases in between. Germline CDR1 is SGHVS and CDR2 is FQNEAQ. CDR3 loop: CASSLVGGTSGNTIYF. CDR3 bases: TGTGCCAGCAGCTTAGTAGGGGGTACCTCTGGAAACACCATATATTTT.

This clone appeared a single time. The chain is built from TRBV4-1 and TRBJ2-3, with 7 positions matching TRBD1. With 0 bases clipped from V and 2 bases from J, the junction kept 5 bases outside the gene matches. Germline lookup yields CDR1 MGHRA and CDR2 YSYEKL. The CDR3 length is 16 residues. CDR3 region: CASSQEGQGDTDTQYF. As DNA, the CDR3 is TGCGCCAGCAGCCAAGAGGGCCAGGGGGACACAGATACGCAGTATTTT.

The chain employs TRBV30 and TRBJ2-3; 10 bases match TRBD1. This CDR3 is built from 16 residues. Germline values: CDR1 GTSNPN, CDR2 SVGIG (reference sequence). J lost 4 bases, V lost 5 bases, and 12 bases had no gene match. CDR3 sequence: CAWLPGQGIRADTQYF. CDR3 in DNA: TGTGCCTGGCTCCCGGGACAGGGGATTAGGGCAGATACGCAGTATTTT.